The entry below describes one T cell receptor beta chain. Only in-frame clones appear in the TCRdb table, and some are missing; sequencing was by immunoSEQ multiplex PCR. The sample contains 150,000 to 200,000 clones, 75% to 90% of which appear only once. These data belong to a study of blood T cell repertoires in COVID-19. Study at large: From T cells, B-cell-depleted T cells, or PBMCs came the material, which was cDNA or gDNA.

CDR1 is MNHEY and CDR2 is SVGAGI in the germline V gene. This CDR3 has 12 residues. J lost 4 bases, V lost 7 bases, and 3 bases had no gene match. This rearrangement joins TRBV6-5 to TRBJ1-2; TRBD1 aligns across 7 bases. This receptor was identified in a woman aged 18-29 years who had recovered from COVID-19. Specimen: PBMCs or T cells enriched from blood (not recorded which). CDR3: CASTTGTYGYTF. CDR3 DNA sequence: TGTGCCAGCACGACAGGGACCTATGGCTACACCTTC.